Listed here is a single T cell receptor (beta chain). Its antigen is unknown. Both subsets, CD45RA+ naive and CD45RA-negative memory, were split from the CD4+ cells. This record belongs to a study of shared clonotypes between healthy human individuals. General observations from the study: Larger estimated richness was generally recorded for naive subsets relative to memory subsets. The low donor count limited represented genetic and exposure-history diversity.

Authors' methods: From ImmunoSEQ came sequences covering only the junction and carrying no quality scores, so filtering differed. The method was immunoSEQ multiplex PCR; TCRdb's version includes in-frame clones alone and lacks a portion of them. The D gene and trimming were derived from the DNA, and the V and J assignments and clone size from that table. The sample includes about a million clones, 60% to 85% of them seen just once. Germline V gene data show CDR1 as SGHVS and CDR2 as FNYEAQ. The CDR3 contains 16 residues. V lost 1 base, J lost 6 bases, and 15 bases lay in between. The rearrangement joins TRBV7-6 to TRBJ2-2, with TRBD1 as a possible D gene (7 bases). The sequencing input was memory CD4+ T cells from PBMCs. Subset here: CD45RA-negative fraction. The receptor comes from a man younger than 30 in good health. Some clones in this sample may be carry-over from other donors' samples. For the CDR3, the DNA is TGTGCCAGCAGCTTAGGGAGGGGGCGCCTAGCCGGGGAGCTGTTTTTT. Amino acids: CASSLGRGRLAGELFF.